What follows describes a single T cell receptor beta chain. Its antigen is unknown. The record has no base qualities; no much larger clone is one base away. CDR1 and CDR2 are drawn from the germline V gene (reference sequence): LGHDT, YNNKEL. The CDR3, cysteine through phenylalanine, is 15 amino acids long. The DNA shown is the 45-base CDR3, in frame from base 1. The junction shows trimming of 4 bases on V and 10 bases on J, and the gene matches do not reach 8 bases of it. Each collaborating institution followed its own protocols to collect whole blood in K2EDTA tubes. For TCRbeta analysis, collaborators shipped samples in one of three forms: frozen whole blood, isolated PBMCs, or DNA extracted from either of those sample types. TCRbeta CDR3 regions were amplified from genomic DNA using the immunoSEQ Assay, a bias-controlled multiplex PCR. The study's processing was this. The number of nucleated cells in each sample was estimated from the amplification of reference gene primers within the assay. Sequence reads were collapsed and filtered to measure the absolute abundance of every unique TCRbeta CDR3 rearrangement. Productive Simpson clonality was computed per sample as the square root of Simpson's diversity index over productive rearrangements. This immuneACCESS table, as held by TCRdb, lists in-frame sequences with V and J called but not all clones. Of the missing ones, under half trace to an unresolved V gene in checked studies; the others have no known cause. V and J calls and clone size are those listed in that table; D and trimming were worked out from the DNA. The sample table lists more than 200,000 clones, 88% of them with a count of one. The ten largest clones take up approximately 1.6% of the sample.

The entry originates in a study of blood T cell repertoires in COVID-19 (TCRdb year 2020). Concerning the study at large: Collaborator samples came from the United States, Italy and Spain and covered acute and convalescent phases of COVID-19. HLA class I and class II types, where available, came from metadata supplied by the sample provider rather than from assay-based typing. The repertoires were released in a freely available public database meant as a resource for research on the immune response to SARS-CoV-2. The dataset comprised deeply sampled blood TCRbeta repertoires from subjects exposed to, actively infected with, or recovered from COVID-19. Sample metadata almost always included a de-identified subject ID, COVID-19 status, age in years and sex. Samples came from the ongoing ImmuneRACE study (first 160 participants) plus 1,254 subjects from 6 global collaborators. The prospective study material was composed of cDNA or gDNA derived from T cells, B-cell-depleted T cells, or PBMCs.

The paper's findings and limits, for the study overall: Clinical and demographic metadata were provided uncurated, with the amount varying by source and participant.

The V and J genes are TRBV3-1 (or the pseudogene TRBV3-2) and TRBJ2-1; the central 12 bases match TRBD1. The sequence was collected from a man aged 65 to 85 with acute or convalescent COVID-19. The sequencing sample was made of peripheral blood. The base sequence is TGTGCCAGCAGCCGAACCGGGACAGGGGGCCGGGAGCAGTTCTTC. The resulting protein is CASSRTGTGGREQFF.